This TCR beta chain was recovered during a study of blood T cell repertoires in COVID-19. As for the study in general: Researchers got acute and convalescent COVID-19 samples from the United States, Italy and Spain. T cells, B-cell-depleted T cells, or PBMCs supplied cDNA or gDNA.

Germline V gene data show CDR1 as MDHEN and CDR2 as SYDVKM. The CDR3 is made up of 18 amino acids. Unmatched junction bases numbered 10, after V lost 1 base and J lost 0 bases. TCRdb keeps only in-frame clones here, not all; method: immunoSEQ multiplex PCR. This sample has roughly 50,000 clones, with approximately 86% found just once. This TCR came from a woman aged 80 or over with acute or convalescent COVID-19. The chain recombines TRBV28 with TRBJ2-3, with 7 bases that match TRBD1. Sequencing input: peripheral blood. The CDR3 loop is CASSLSTGLGSSTDTQYF. As DNA, the CDR3 is TGTGCCAGCAGTTTATCGACAGGGCTGGGTTCTAGCACAGATACGCAGTATTTT. The whole variable domain, filled in from reference TRBV28 and TRBJ2-3, reads DVKVTQSSRYLVKRTGEKVFLECVQDMDHENMFWYRQDPGLGLRLIYFSYDVKMKEKGDIPEGYSVSREKKERFSLILESASTNQTSMYLCASSLSTGLGSSTDTQYFGPGTRLTVL.